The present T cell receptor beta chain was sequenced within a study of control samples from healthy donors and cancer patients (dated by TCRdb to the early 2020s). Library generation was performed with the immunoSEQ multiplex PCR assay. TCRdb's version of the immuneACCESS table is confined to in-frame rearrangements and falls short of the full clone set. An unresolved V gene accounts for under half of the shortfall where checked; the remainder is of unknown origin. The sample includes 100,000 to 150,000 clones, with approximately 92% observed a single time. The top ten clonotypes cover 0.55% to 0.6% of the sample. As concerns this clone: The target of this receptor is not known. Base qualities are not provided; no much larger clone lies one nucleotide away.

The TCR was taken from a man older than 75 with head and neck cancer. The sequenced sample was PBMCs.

The DNA reads as follows: TGTGCCAGCAGCTTTTCCGACAGGGGCTACGAGCAGTACTTC. The translation is CASSFSDRGYEQYF. This receptor chain uses TRBV5-5 and TRBJ2-7, and 8 bases in between align with TRBD1. Germline trimming: 2 bases from V, 3 bases from J; junction bases outside gene matches: 4. As encoded in the germline V gene (reference sequence), CDR1 is SGHKS while CDR2 is YYEKEE. Including the terminal cysteine and phenylalanine, the CDR3 comprises 14 residues. Just the 42-base CDR3 DNA is kept, in frame starting at base 1.